The text below deals with one T cell receptor beta chain. Trimming removed 5 bases from V and 6 bases from J, with 14 bases in between. Per germline, CDR1 LGHNT and CDR2 FRNRAP. This CDR3 is 13 amino acids long. Using a J-beta primer mix together with a sample-barcoded 5' primer, a second PCR was run for about 6 to 12 cycles. Each cDNA molecule was tagged by a template-switch adaptor with 12 random nucleotides. TCRdb ran MiXCR on the 5' RACE reads and lists one entry per CDR3 protein. The table records approximately 1.5 million distinct CDR3 sequences, about 42% of them present only once. These data come from a study of blood T cells in healthy people across ages.

V gene TRBV12-5 combines with J gene TRBJ2-7, with D perhaps TRBD1 (6 bases). Sequencing was performed on blood. The source is a woman aged 18-29 years in good health. CDR3 in DNA: TGTGCTAGTGGTCCCTACCCAGGGGCCGAGCAGTACTTC. This encodes CASGPYPGAEQYF.